The present TCR beta chain was sequenced within a study of cytomegalovirus exposure and HLA in healthy donors (dated by TCRdb to 2016 to 2017). For context, the study as a whole: An earlier analysis of several hundred of the donors reported 276 Gb of sequence data and 95 million to 120 million unique TCR beta sequences obtained from some 200 million T cells. Roughly 300 gigabases of sequencing data and tens of millions of unique TCR sequences were included in an early release covering 550 to 800 HLA-typed donors. Of the 350 to 400 genotyped donors, roughly 85% fell in the genetic ancestry cluster associated with self-reported Caucasian donors. The study aimed to test whether cataloging public T cell receptors could reveal signatures of past pathogen exposure. The study used immunosequencing to profile the T cell repertoires of several hundred subjects and linked those repertoires to cytomegalovirus serostatus. Along with the approximately 700-subject first cohort, a separate validation cohort of over a hundred different subjects was used. The study combined high-throughput TCR immunosequencing, statistical association of individual TCRs with disease status, and machine learning to predict cytomegalovirus infection status. A later analysis re-examined previously published TCR beta repertoires from more than 650 donors and added high-resolution HLA genotyping to investigate patterns of TCR occurrence. In the later analysis, no new phenotypic data were used to find candidate immune exposures; instead, reliance was placed on TCR beta sequences and their occurrence across donors. An earlier analysis of 500 to 750 of the donors applied high-throughput TCR beta sequencing to assess whether each TCR beta V gene segment acted as functional or pseudogenic. Donor age, sex, ethnicity and CMV serostatus were compiled together with the repertoire data. A later genetic analysis used genome-wide SNP genotypes for about 60% of the 666 donors, treating that subset as a discovery cohort. All discovery cohort repertoires had been generated using a single sequencing platform. Class I and class II HLA loci were covered by the typing at four-digit resolution. Typing coverage differed by locus: A, B, C, DRB1 and DQB1 were typed in about 629-640 donors, DQA1 in approximately 520, DPA1 in some 610, and DPB1 in around 440. Because of strong linkage in the cohort, five DR-DQ haplotypes were treated as single units for association and clustering. Among roughly 400 genotyped donors of the cohort, an average of approximately 240,000 unique TCR beta nucleotide sequences were sequenced per donor, 15% to 20% of them non-productive. Overall results and qualifications from the work: Roughly uniform sequencing depth across donors was assumed in presence/absence analyses, although this assumption may not hold. A total of 164 TCR beta chains were listed by the study as associated with cytomegalovirus. Correlated functional status among segregating V segments might reflect linkage disequilibrium, but an unknown experimental factor could not be ruled out. Compared with equally common non-associated chains, HLA-associated TCR beta chains in a later analysis were more clonally expanded and had lower generation probabilities. The 87-base-pair reads could not distinguish some IMGT-functional V segments, including TRBV6-2 and TRBV6-3, so those segments were excluded. A further reported finding was that TCR beta sequences accurately predicted the HLA-A and HLA-B alleles for most subjects in the first cohort. For the cohort, immune exposure information was limited to CMV serostatus. Strong co-occurrence of HLA alleles, especially DR and DQ, made assigning TCR associations to individual alleles difficult. In a later analysis, TCR association rates were found to vary across HLA loci, with the most associated TCRs seen for DRB1 alleles and the fewest for HLA-C alleles. Most CMV-associated TCR beta chains appeared to be HLA-restricted in a later analysis, and the HLA associations seemed to be driven largely by CMV exposure. An earlier analysis of approximately 570 of the donors showed that most TCR beta V segments appeared in productive rearrangements either about 87% or about 30% of the time, which broadly matched IMGT annotations. A later analysis associated some 17,000 TCR beta sequences with specific HLA alleles at a false discovery rate of 0.05. HLA typing was unavailable for some donors at each locus, so association tests used only the typed subset. The classifier was reported to diagnose cytomegalovirus status with high specificity and sensitivity in both the original cohort and the validation cohort. Because counts were too low, more than 15 rarely observed V segments, including chromosome 9 orphons, were left out of the earlier analysis of 587 of the donors. According to the authors, the approach could potentially be generalized to other disease states and immunological phenotypes. Most TCR sequences were observed very rarely across donors, whereas some public TCRs were present in many individuals. A later genetic analysis associated a missense DCLRE1C variant with V-gene and J-gene trimming of TCR beta chains, and an independent cohort replicated the association. This cohort had only TCR beta chains sequenced, and the lack of alpha or paired-chain data limited which features could be detected. A later analysis reported that several top co-occurrence clusters appeared linked to parvovirus B19, influenza, CMV and Epstein-Barr virus. In a later genetic analysis, fewer N-insertions in productive TCRs were reported among donors in an Asian-associated ancestry cluster than the roughly 640-donor mean. A group of highly shared sequence variants was considered likely to be a technical artifact of the sequencing pipeline. In vitro tests confirmed that a few of the cytomegalovirus-associated TCR beta chains recognize cytomegalovirus antigens.

From its cysteine to its phenylalanine, the CDR3 spans 15 amino acids. The retained sequence is limited to the CDR3, 45 bases, with the frame set at the first base. CDR1 SGHRS and CDR2 YFSETQ are derived from the germline V gene. V is clipped by 3 bases and J by 5 bases, and the sequence between their germline boundaries is 16 bases long. The method behind the library was the immunoSEQ multiplex PCR assay. For the multiplex PCR, a mixture combining 60 forward primers for TCR Vbeta segments and 13 reverse primers for TCR Jbeta segments was used. The CDR3 region of rearranged TCR beta genes was amplified from genomic DNA with a multiplex PCR assay. On the Illumina HiSeq System, the amplified TCR beta libraries were sequenced as 87-base-pair reads. Per the authors' processing: A later analysis counted some 80 million unique TCR beta chains across the 600 to 850 repertoires, and around 12 million of these chains were shared by at least two donors. Raw reads were error-corrected and collapsed into unique sequences with a nearest-neighbor algorithm that merged closely related sequences to remove PCR and sequencing errors. CDR3 sequences were aligned to IMGT reference sequences to assign V, D and J gene segments. For a sequence to be retained, at least a six-nucleotide match to both a V gene segment and a J gene segment was required. Rearrangements were classified as productive when the CDR3 lacked stop codons and remained in frame with V and J, and all other rearrangements were classified as non-productive. CDR3 was defined by IMGT convention, running from the second conserved V-encoded cysteine to the conserved J-encoded phenylalanine. The earlier analysis of 500 to 750 of the donors excluded any sequence lacking an unambiguous match to a single V gene segment. An earlier analysis of a few hundred of the donors classified V segments as functional when productive rearrangements were above 56.7% and as segregating when the standard deviation between donors was above 5%. A statistical classification framework was built to diagnose cytomegalovirus status from the catalog of TCR beta chain sequences. In a later analysis, TCR nucleotide sequences were compared against IMGT/GENE-DB human TR gene sequences so that V and J genes could be assigned. In a later analysis, CDR3 sequences and most-parsimonious VDJ recombination scenarios were assigned using the TCRdist pipeline. In a later analysis, every TCR beta chain was defined by the combination of its CDR3 amino acid sequence and its V-gene family, and reads without a unique V-gene family were dropped. As a way to deal with suspected cross-contamination and a sequencing artifact, a later analysis dropped more than 500 nucleotide sequences that were highly shared and had low generation probability. In a later analysis, a clonal expansion index for each public chain was calculated from normalized within-repertoire ranks of inferred template counts. Generation probabilities in a later analysis came from a VDJ recombination model fitted to out-of-frame rearrangements, and those results were checked against IGoR. In a later analysis, hypergeometric tests were used to score TCR-TCR, TCR-HLA and TCR-CMV co-occurrence, with a repertoire-size bias correction applied to TCR pairs. A later analysis estimated false discovery rates by permuting HLA or CMV assignments 20 times. A later analysis grouped co-occurring TCRs with DBSCAN, adding TCRdist sequence similarity when clustering within HLA-allele-positive subsets. Co-occurrence clustering excluded repertoires with fewer than 30,000 or more than 120,000 public chains, plus five with anomalous nucleotide sharing. The clones in this table, taken by TCRdb from immuneACCESS, are in-frame only. Not every clone is retained; where verified, under half of the shortfall comes from an unresolved V gene, and the cause of the rest is unknown. The V and J calls and clone size come from that table; D and trimming were worked out from the DNA. Here the sample has 150,000 to 200,000 clones; 79% occur a single time. Roughly 1.6% of the sample belongs to the ten largest clones.

The cohort was made up of 500 to 850 healthy bone marrow donors. Cohort members were all nominally healthy when sampled, although unrecorded immune exposures were likely present. The donor was CMV seronegative and was included in the group of 352 seronegative cohort members. A peripheral blood sample was collected from each donor, and TCR beta sequencing was performed on peripheral blood mononuclear cells. Genomic DNA extraction from the blood cell samples was performed with the Qiagen DNeasy Blood Extraction Kit. This clone was detected once. It lacks a known antigen. Base quality data are lacking; no much larger clone is found one base away.

Recombination linked TRBV5-1 to TRBJ2-3; TRBD2 is perhaps the D gene, given 7 matching bases. This clonotype was obtained from a woman aged 45-60 years in good health and CMV-seronegative. The sequenced sample consisted of PBMCs. The DNA is TGCGCCAGCAGCTCCCTAGGGGGGGCAGGAGATACGCAGTATTTT. Its coded protein is CASSSLGGAGDTQYF.